This TCR beta chain was profiled in a study of T cells in Graves' hyperthyroidism and ophthalmopathy. This CDR3 has 15 amino acids. Germline assignment: CDR1 MGHRA and CDR2 YSYEKL. The trim removed 4 bases at V and 5 bases at J, leaving 10 bases unmatched. Amplified TCR beta CDR3 regions came from RNA transcripts. An initial round of RT-PCR targeting the TCR CDR3 relied on the HTBI primer set. TCRdb analysed the multiplex PCR reads with MiXCR anew, one entry per CDR3 protein. Of approximately 560,000 distinct CDR3 sequences in the sample, approximately 14% were seen once. There are a few counts of this clonotype.

The sequenced sample consisted of blood. The sequence came from a woman aged 25 to 45 with Graves' hyperthyroidism. The V and J genes are TRBV4-1 and TRBJ2-7, with 8 bases matching TRBD2. CDR3 nucleotide sequence: TGCGCCAGCAGCCCGCGAGCGGGAGAGCTCCACGAGCAGTACTTC. The encoded protein is CASSPRAGELHEQYF.